This TCR beta chain was recovered during a study of blood T cell repertoires in COVID-19. Study background: The United States, Italy and Spain provided the acute and convalescent COVID-19 samples. From T cells, B-cell-depleted T cells, or PBMCs came the material, which was cDNA or gDNA.

In the original processing: Amplified reference gene primers provided the basis for estimating nucleated cell counts. Profiling relied on immunoSEQ multiplex PCR, and the TCRdb table lists in-frame clones only, not all of them. V and J calls and clone size come straight from that table; D and trimming were deduced from the DNA. The table has about 250,000 clones, 70% to 90% seen once; the top ten hold just under 1%. The V gene's germline CDR1 is SGHKS and CDR2 YYEKEE (reference sequence). The CDR3 sequence is 14 residues long. The V and J ends lost 4 bases and 2 bases, in that order; junction bases with no gene match: 3.

The chain couples TRBV5-5 to TRBJ1-2; 9 bases map to TRBD1. This clonotype originated in a woman in her forties who had recovered from COVID-19. The specimen was peripheral blood. The CDR3 DNA is TGTGCCAGCAGCAGGGGACAGGGCAACTATGGCTACACCTTC. Protein sequence: CASSRGQGNYGYTF.